This TCR beta chain appears in the sequencing data of a study of T-cell memory formation after mild COVID-19. V was pared by 2 bases and J by 5 bases, with 4 bases between. The CDR3 is 12 residues long. The V gene's germline CDR1 is MNHNY and CDR2 SVGAGI (reference sequence). Study-level findings and limits: Second-wave clones peaking on day 37 lacked confirmed SARS-CoV-2 specificity.

Turning to this clonotype: As yet, its antigen is unknown.

UMIs and sample barcodes were carried by the TCR alpha and TCR beta cDNA libraries that 5'RACE produced using constant-segment primers. TCRdb independently ran MiXCR on the 5' RACE reads; one entry per CDR3 protein. The sample holds 540,000 or so distinct CDR3 sequences; 20% are singletons and the top ten take about an eighth. What was sequenced was PBMCs or a T cell subset sorted from them (not recorded which). This receptor was taken from an adult woman who had mild COVID-19 (a few samples of this study predate the infection). Cell type and time point are not known. V and J are TRBV6-6 and TRBJ1-5; no clear D gene. The CDR3 DNA is TGTGCCAGCAGTTACGAGGATCAGCCCCAGCATTTT. Its protein is CASSYEDQPQHF.